These 25 T cell receptor beta chains were all obtained from the same sample, sequenced in a study of fetal regulatory T cell absence and autoimmunity. Assay used: immunoSEQ multiplex PCR; TCRdb lists only in-frame clones, some missing. The repertoire holds some 46,000 clones, with just under 85% as singletons. Sequenced sample: cord blood. The origin of the receptors is a newborn boy with IPEX syndrome.

The rearrangement joins TRBV30 to TRBJ2-3; D call uncertain. The CDR3 has 12 residues. The germline CDR1 and CDR2 sequences are GTSNPN and SVGIG (reference sequence). V lost 0 bases, J lost 12 bases, and 13 bases lay in between. CDR3 coding DNA: TGTGCCTGGAGTGTGGCCTTCTCCCCCCAGTATTTT. Protein product: CAWSVAFSPQYF.

The V gene is TRBV2, the J gene TRBJ2-1; 7 nucleotides line up with TRBD2. This CDR3 contains 13 residues. The V segment lost 9 bases and the J segment 6 bases; nucleotides outside the gene matches: 8. Germline values: CDR1 SNHLY, CDR2 FYNNEI. The CDR3 DNA reads as TGTGCCAGTGTTTTGACTAGCAGCAATGAGCAGTTCTTC. Its translation is CASVLTSSNEQFF. Full variable domain (missing parts from reference TRBV2 and TRBJ2-1): EPEVTQTPSHQVTQMGQEVILRCVPISNHLYFYWYRQILGQKVEFLVSFYNNEISEKSEIFDDQFSVERPDGSNFTLKIRSTKLEDSAMYFCASVLTSSNEQFFGPGTRLTVL.

Comments on this clone: Relative to the germline gene, one junction end is altered; a read error may explain this. The chain combines TRBV30 with TRBJ1-1; TRBD1 agrees at 9 bases. CDR1 is GTSNPN, CDR2 SVGIG, per germline (reference sequence). The CDR3 is 12 amino acids. The CDR3 protein is CAWDRGNTETFF. CDR3 nucleotide sequence: TGTGCCTGGGACAGGGGGAACACTGAAACTTTCTTT.

For the CDR3, the DNA is TGTGCCAGCTCACCGGTCGGAGGACCCATAAAAGAGACCCAGTACTTC. This encodes CASSPVGGPIKETQYF. The rearrangement links TRBV18 to TRBJ2-5; a possible D gene is TRBD2 (5 bases). CDR1 and CDR2 from the germline V gene are KGHSH and LQKENI. The germline V and J ends were trimmed by 3 bases and 3 bases, with 17 bases remaining between them. This CDR3 region has 16 residues.

This chain uses TRBV4-1 with TRBJ2-1; 16 nucleotides line up with TRBD2. The V gene end was trimmed by 5 bases and the J gene end by 1 base; junction bases not matched to a gene: 8. Germline CDR1 MGHRA, CDR2 YSYEKL. The CDR3 sequence is 19 residues long. The CDR3 is CASSFRGLAGGRSYNEQFF. CDR3 nucleotides: TGCGCCAGCAGCTTCCGGGGACTAGCGGGAGGGCGGTCCTACAATGAGCAGTTCTTC.

The chain has TRBV11-3 and TRBJ1-3, with unresolved D. Trimming cost V 1 base and J 0 bases, with 7 bases left between them. CDR1 SGHNT and CDR2 YENEEA come from the germline V gene. CDR3 length equals 15 residues. CDR3 residues: CASSLVGSSGNTIYF. In DNA, the CDR3 is TGTGCCAGCAGCTTAGTGGGTTCCTCTGGAAACACCATATATTTT. The complete variable domain, with remaining parts taken from reference TRBV11-3 and TRBJ1-3, reads EAGVVQSPRYKIIEKKQPVAFWCNPISGHNTLYWYLQNLGQGPELLIRYENEEAVDDSQLPKDRFSAERLKGVDSTLKIQPAELGDSAVYLCASSLVGSSGNTIYFGEGSWLTVV.

The V and J genes are TRBV4-1 and TRBJ2-5, with 11 bases aligning to TRBD2. CDR1 and CDR2 (germline): MGHRA, YSYEKL. CDR3 size: 17 residues. V trimming: 4 bases; J trimming: 2 bases; junction bases outside the gene matches: 9. The CDR3 DNA sequence: TGCGCCAGCAGCCGGACCCCCGGGACTAGCGGTCAAGAGACCCAGTACTTC. Translated, it gives CASSRTPGTSGQETQYF.

The chain uses TRBV6-5 and TRBJ2-5; perhaps D is TRBD1 or TRBD2 (6 bases each). V lost 6 bases, J lost 5 bases, and 10 bases lay in between. This CDR3 comprises 12 residues. CDR1 is MNHEY, CDR2 SVGAGI, per germline. The CDR3 coding sequence is TGTGCCAGCAGGAGAGGGGGGGAGACCCAGTACTTC. Translation: CASRRGGETQYF.

This rearrangement joins TRBV30 to TRBJ1-1; unclear D gene. V was clipped by 2 bases and J by 2 bases, with 9 bases between them. Germline loops: CDR1 GTSNPN, CDR2 SVGIG (reference sequence). CDR3 size: 13 residues. The CDR3 reads CAWSYGVNTEAFF. The CDR3 DNA reads as TGTGCCTGGAGTTACGGGGTAAACACTGAAGCTTTCTTT.

The chain joins TRBV9 to TRBJ2-3; D is unresolved. The CDR3 is 13 residues long. Germline lookup yields CDR1 SGDLS and CDR2 YYNGEE. The V end lost 0 bases, the J end lost 1 base, and 3 bases lay between the germline ends. CDR3 in amino acids: CASSVAGTDTQYF. CDR3 nucleotide sequence: TGTGCCAGCAGCGTAGCCGGCACAGATACGCAGTATTTT.

The chain links TRBV19 to TRBJ2-2, with 8 nucleotides matching TRBD1. This CDR3 contains 15 residues. J gave up 4 bases and V 3 bases, and 4 bases lay outside the gene matches. The germline CDR1 and CDR2 sequences are LNHDA and SQIVND (reference sequence). CDR3 region: CASSMLTGGTGELFF. The CDR3 DNA follows: TGTGCCAGTAGTATGCTCACAGGGGGCACCGGGGAGCTGTTTTTT. The whole variable domain, remainder taken from reference TRBV19 and TRBJ2-2, is DGGITQSPKYLFRKEGQNVTLSCEQNLNHDAMYWYRQDPGQGLRLIYYSQIVNDFQKGDIAEGYSVSREKKESFPLTVTSAQKNPTAFYLCASSMLTGGTGELFFGEGSRLTVL.

The chain is built from TRBV19 and TRBJ2-7; a weak D match, TRBD1 (5 bases). Trimming took off 5 bases at V and 1 base at J, with 12 bases between the two ends. Germline V lookup: CDR1 LNHDA, CDR2 SQIVND (reference sequence). The CDR3 has 14 amino acids. The CDR3 loop is CASSGQRQSYEQYF. The CDR3 nucleotides read TGTGCCAGTAGTGGCCAACGACAGTCCTACGAGCAGTACTTC.

This chain joins TRBV18 and TRBJ1-1; D gene uncertain. Germline CDR1 and CDR2: KGHSH and LQKENI. V was trimmed by 2 bases and J by 0 bases, leaving 7 bases between them. CDR3 length: 14 residues. The CDR3 nucleotides read TGTGCCAGCTCACCAATGAGCATGAACACTGAAGCTTTCTTT. It codes for CASSPMSMNTEAFF.

This clone was observed a handful of times. The chain links TRBV4-1 to TRBJ2-7, with unresolved D. The germline V gene has CDR1 MGHRA and CDR2 YSYEKL. This CDR3 is 11 amino acids long. The V gene lost 3 bases and the J gene lost 5 bases, with 5 bases spanning the gap. The CDR3 coding sequence is TGCGCCAGCAGCCAGGGCCACGAGCAGTACTTC. As protein: CASSQGHEQYF.

The sample holds one count of this clone. The chain carries TRBV9 and TRBJ1-4, with D possibly being TRBD1 (6 bases). This CDR3 comprises 14 residues. Trimming pared 0 bases from V and 6 bases from J, leaving 9 bases between. Germline assignment: CDR1 SGDLS and CDR2 YYNGEE. CDR3 residues: CASSVDPGDEKLFF. The CDR3 DNA sequence: TGTGCCAGCAGCGTAGACCCAGGGGATGAAAAACTGTTTTTT.

The chain joins TRBV1 to TRBJ1-5; the table calls TRBD1, which could not be checked here. TRBV1 is labeled a pseudogene. CDR3 length: 18 amino acids. CDR3 coding DNA: TGCACCAGCAGCTACTTAACAGGAAAGGGTTATAGCAATCAGCCCCAGCATTTT. This encodes CTSSYLTGKGYSNQPQHF.

The V call is TRBV4-1, the J call TRBJ2-7; possible D gene TRBD2, 6 bases. V shed 2 bases and J shed 5 bases, with 19 bases lying between them. CDR3 length: 16 amino acids. The germline V gene encodes CDR1 MGHRA and CDR2 YSYEKL. The DNA of the CDR3 is TGCGCCAGCAGCCAACCTCGGAGCGGGTGGCCGCACGAGCAGTACTTC. This codes for CASSQPRSGWPHEQYF.

With respect to this clone: A junction end diverges from the germline sequence, so it may reflect a read error. The V call is TRBV7-2, the J call TRBJ2-2, with 8 bases lining up with TRBD2. Germline assignment: CDR1 SGHTA and CDR2 FQGNSA. The length of the CDR3 is 16 residues. In nucleotides, the CDR3 is TGTGCCAGCAGCGTAGCCGGGACTAGAGGCACCGGGGAGCTGTTTTTT. This codes for CASSVAGTRGTGELFF.

This clone was observed a single time. DNA of the CDR3: TGTGCCAGCAGTCCCCCCGTTTGGGCTAGCGGGGGATCCGGGGAGCTGTTTTTT. Translating it yields CASSPPVWASGGSGELFF. The chain links TRBV2 to TRBJ2-2, with 10 bases fitting TRBD2. This CDR3 region has 18 residues. The trim removed 5 bases at V and 6 bases at J, leaving 15 bases unmatched. CDR1 and CDR2 from the germline V gene are SNHLY and FYNNEI.

The V call is TRBV19, the J call TRBJ1-4; D is uncertain. Germline CDR1 is LNHDA and CDR2 is SQIVND (reference sequence). V was trimmed by 3 bases and J by 7 bases, leaving 3 bases between them. This CDR3 contains 11 residues. The CDR3 protein is CASSMGEKLFF. In DNA, the CDR3 is TGTGCCAGTAGTATGGGTGAAAAACTGTTTTTT.

This chain uses TRBV5-1 with TRBJ1-5, with no clear D. V lost 0 bases, J lost 5 bases, and 6 bases lay in between. The germline V gene encodes CDR1 SGHRS and CDR2 YFSETQ. This CDR3 has 13 residues. The CDR3 DNA reads TGCGCCAGCAGCTTGGGTTTCGATCAGCCCCAGCATTTT. Its translation is CASSLGFDQPQHF.

The rearrangement uses TRBV29-1 and TRBJ2-3; TRBD1 agrees at 8 bases. The trim removed 4 bases at V and 10 bases at J, leaving 1 base unmatched. Germline-derived CDR1 and CDR2 are SQVTM and ANQGSEA. The CDR3 runs to 10 residues. The CDR3 region has the DNA TGCAGCGTTGTGGGACAGGCGCAGTATTTT. Its protein product is CSVVGQAQYF.

The chain recombines TRBV5-1 with TRBJ2-5; 8 nucleotides line up with TRBD1. Unmatched junction bases numbered 4, after V lost 1 base and J lost 2 bases. Germline-derived CDR1 and CDR2 are SGHRS and YFSETQ. CDR3 length: 15 amino acids. The CDR3 region has the DNA TGCGCCAGCAGCTTGTGGGGGACAGGTCAAGAGACCCAGTACTTC. It encodes CASSLWGTGQETQYF.

This clone was counted a few times. This chain connects TRBV30 to TRBJ1-5; 7 bases fit TRBD1. V was clipped by 6 bases and J by 6 bases; unmatched bases: 8. This CDR3 is built from 13 residues. Germline assignment: CDR1 GTSNPN and CDR2 SVGIG (reference sequence). CDR3 sequence reads: CACETGKGQPQHF. The CDR3 bases are TGTGCCTGCGAGACAGGGAAGGGTCAGCCCCAGCATTTT.

The V call is TRBV14, the J call TRBJ1-6; unclear D gene. CDR1 and CDR2 from the germline V gene are SGHDN and FVKESK. The V and J ends lost 1 base and 12 bases respectively, with 4 bases between them. The CDR3 consists of 11 residues. In nucleotides, the CDR3 is TGTGCCAGCAGCCAAGGAGGACCCCTCCACTTT. Amino acid sequence: CASSQGGPLHF.